Below, one T cell receptor beta chain is given with its context. This specimen belongs to a study of T cells in narcolepsy. Profiling relied on immunoSEQ multiplex PCR, and the TCRdb table lists in-frame clones only, not all of them. The sample has 25,000 to 35,000 clones; 79% are singletons. The sample comprised CD45RA- memory CD4+ T cells from PBMCs. The TCR was taken from a human donor with narcolepsy.

The CDR3 sequence is CASSLGQGRADAYEQYF. CDR3 DNA sequence: TGTGCCAGCAGCTTGGGACAGGGGAGAGCGGACGCCTACGAGCAGTACTTC. V usage is TRBV11-3 and J usage is TRBJ2-7; 10 bases are a match to TRBD1. Germline-derived CDR1 and CDR2 are SGHNT and YENEEA. V gave up 3 bases and J gave up 2 bases; unmatched junction bases: 10. The CDR3 sequence is 17 residues long.